This entry lists 27 T cell receptor beta chains sequenced from one sample in a study of beta chain features in type 1 diabetes. Findings of the study overall: Type 1 diabetes patients had TCRB CDR3s that were shorter (moderately but significantly so) in all four CD4+ subsets.

No antigen is known for these receptors. The sequenced template was cDNA made from the entire isolated RNA. Clones were sequenced by immunoSEQ multiplex PCR, and TCRdb holds only the in-frame ones, with some missing. Of almost 350,000 clones listed, 7% to 10% are singletons. Sample: central memory CD4+ T cells from blood. These receptors were collected from a man aged 25 to 40 with type 1 diabetes.

The chain has TRBV7-2 and TRBJ2-7; possibly TRBD2 for D (6 bases). V was cut by 4 bases and J by 7 bases, with 11 bases left in between. CDR3 size: 12 residues. Per the germline V gene, CDR1 is SGHTA and CDR2 is FQGNSA. CDR3 region: CASSSLASEQYF. The CDR3 nucleotides read TGTGCCAGCAGCTCTCTAGCGTCGGAGCAGTACTTC.

This clone was seen a few times. The chain employs TRBV18 and TRBJ1-6; 10 bases agree with TRBD1. Germline CDR1 and CDR2: KGHSH and LQKENI. The CDR3 contains 15 residues. The V segment lost 3 bases and the J segment 10 bases; nucleotides outside the gene matches: 6. The chain's CDR3 is CASSPAGTGVSPLHF. The CDR3 nucleotides read TGTGCCAGCTCACCGGCCGGGACAGGGGTGTCACCCCTCCACTTT.

This clone has only a few counts. V gene TRBV23-1 combines with J gene TRBJ2-7; 8 bases are a match to TRBD2. TRBV23-1 is reported as an ORF; its role is uncertain. The CDR3 has 17 amino acids. V trimming: 4 bases; J trimming: 2 bases; junction bases outside the gene matches: 13. The chain's CDR3 is CASSLGSGTLDTYEQYF. The DNA for the CDR3 is TGCGCCAGCAGTCTCGGTAGCGGGACGCTGGATACCTACGAGCAGTACTTC.

V and J are TRBV18 and TRBJ1-6; 11 bases fit TRBD1. Per the germline V gene, CDR1 is KGHSH and CDR2 is LQKENI. The CDR3 spans 17 residues. The V gene end was trimmed by 2 bases and the J gene end by 5 bases; junction bases not matched to a gene: 5. CDR3 in amino acids: CASSPMGQGGDNSPLHF. The CDR3 DNA reads as TGTGCCAGCTCACCAATGGGACAGGGGGGTGATAATTCACCCCTCCACTTT.

The chain uses TRBV5-6 and TRBJ1-6, with D unresolved. Trimming removed 4 bases from V and 14 bases from J, with 22 bases in between. This CDR3 region has 15 residues. Germline V gene data show CDR1 as SGHDT and CDR2 as YYEEEE. CDR3 sequence reads: CASSATTGRARALHF. CDR3 DNA sequence: TGTGCCAGCAGCGCGACAACTGGACGCGCTAGGGCCCTCCACTTT.

The genes are TRBV6-6 and TRBJ2-3; tentative D call: TRBD2 (6 bases). The CDR3 extends over 15 amino acids. In germline, CDR1 is MNHNY, CDR2 SVGAGI (reference sequence). Trimming left V 6 bases short and J 1 base short, with 14 bases between. This chain's CDR3 is CASSLLAIGTDTQYF. CDR3 DNA sequence: TGTGCCAGCAGCCTCCTAGCGATTGGCACAGATACGCAGTATTTT.

This clone was counted only a few times. The V and J genes are TRBV6-5 and TRBJ1-6; unclear D gene. The length of the CDR3 is 15 residues. V was cut by 6 bases and J by 8 bases, with 17 bases left in between. CDR1 is MNHEY and CDR2 is SVGAGI in the germline V gene. CDR3 sequence (DNA): TGTGCCAGCAGCCCATCTTTGGGGTTACATTCACCCCTCCACTTT. It specifies CASSPSLGLHSPLHF.

This clone was counted many times. This chain joins TRBV2 and TRBJ1-2; no firm D call. Trimming left V 5 bases short and J 4 bases short, with 11 bases between. Germline V CDR1 and CDR2: SNHLY, FYNNEI. This CDR3 spans 13 amino acids. The CDR3 here is CASSRSAFYGYTF. The CDR3 nucleotides are TGTGCCAGCAGTCGTAGCGCGTTCTATGGCTACACCTTC.

J is TRBJ2-3 and V is TRBV6-5; D possibly corresponds to TRBD2 (7 bases). CDR3 length equals 16 residues. Trimming removed 2 bases at V and 1 base at J, with 13 bases between. Germline V gives CDR1 MNHEY, CDR2 SVGAGI. The CDR3 region is CASSYPGGRGTDTQYF. In nucleotides, the CDR3 is TGTGCCAGCAGTTACCCGGGGGGCCGTGGCACAGATACGCAGTATTTT.

This clone was found many times. The same CDR3 can be traced to other DNA sequences in this sample. The rearrangement links TRBV28 to TRBJ2-3; 9 nucleotides agree with TRBD1. Trimming at V came to 7 bases and at J to 5 bases, leaving 13 bases not matched to a gene. CDR3 length equals 16 residues. The germline V gene has CDR1 MDHEN and CDR2 SYDVKM. This CDR3 is CASTTSRTGGIDTQYF. The CDR3 DNA reads as TGTGCCAGCACCACGAGTCGCACAGGGGGCATAGATACGCAGTATTTT.

The sample holds a few counts of this clone. The gene calls are TRBV7-9 and TRBJ1-1; D is uncertain. This CDR3 has 12 residues. The V gene lost 1 base and the J gene lost 10 bases, with 10 bases spanning the gap. Germline V lookup: CDR1 SEHNR, CDR2 FQNEAQ (reference sequence). The CDR3 nucleotides read TGTGCCAGCAGCTTAGAAGAGGGCCGAGCTTTCTTT. Its translation: CASSLEEGRAFF.

The chain combines TRBV18 with TRBJ1-6; a weak D match, TRBD1 (6 bases). Per the germline V gene, CDR1 is KGHSH and CDR2 is LQKENI. The length of the CDR3 is 16 residues. V dropped 2 bases and J dropped 9 bases, with 17 bases sitting between them. This chain's CDR3 is CASSPSRQVKGSPLHF. In DNA, the CDR3 is TGTGCCAGCTCACCATCGAGACAGGTGAAGGGTTCACCCCTCCACTTT.

The chain recombines TRBV6-6 with TRBJ1-1; 12 bases line up with TRBD1. V shed 6 bases, J shed 1 base, and the junction held 6 bases outside the gene matches. The length of the CDR3 is 16 residues. Germline assignment: CDR1 MNHNY and CDR2 SVGAGI (reference sequence). CDR3 sequence reads: CASRSGTGGWNTEAFF. The CDR3 DNA reads TGTGCCAGCAGGTCCGGGACAGGGGGCTGGAACACTGAAGCTTTCTTT.

J is TRBJ2-5 and V is TRBV4-3; possibly TRBD1 or TRBD2 for D (5 bases each). The J call may be mistaken, given a closer DNA end match to TRBJ2-7. This CDR3 contains 15 residues. The germline V gene has CDR1 LGHNA and CDR2 YSLEER. This CDR3 reads CASSQNPGPTYEQYF. The CDR3 coding sequence is TGCGCCAGCAGCCAGAATCCGGGACCAACCTACGAGCAGTACTTC.

This clone was seen more than once but under ten times. This chain joins TRBV4-1 and TRBJ2-7; 11 nucleotides align to TRBD1. Germline loops: CDR1 MGHRA, CDR2 YSYEKL. Trimming at V came to 5 bases and at J to 6 bases, leaving 6 bases not matched to a gene. The CDR3 is 14 residues long. CDR3 nucleotides: TGCGCCAGCAGCGAGGACAGGGGGCGCCGCGAGCAGTACTTC. It is translated as CASSEDRGRREQYF.

This clone has a handful of counts. The rearrangement joins TRBV29-1 to TRBJ1-3; D is possibly TRBD1 (5 bases). CDR3 length equals 13 residues. From germline, CDR1 is SQVTM and CDR2 ANQGSEA. Trimming left V 3 bases short and J 2 bases short, with 8 bases between. CDR3 coding DNA: TGCAGCGTTGAGGCGGGGGCTGGAAACACCATATATTTT. Protein product: CSVEAGAGNTIYF.

This clone was counted ten times or more. The rearrangement links TRBV7-9 to TRBJ2-4; 8 positions agree with TRBD1. V trimming: 1 base; J trimming: 6 bases; junction bases outside the gene matches: 5. CDR1 is SEHNR and CDR2 is FQNEAQ in the germline V gene (reference sequence). The length of the CDR3 is 15 residues. CDR3 amino acids: CASSLDSGQGNIQYF. The CDR3, as DNA: TGTGCCAGCAGCTTAGATAGTGGACAGGGAAACATTCAGTACTTC.

This chain connects TRBV19 to TRBJ2-3; perhaps TRBD2 as D (6 bases). Trimming pared 8 bases from V and 1 base from J, leaving 13 bases between. CDR1 is LNHDA, CDR2 SQIVND, per germline (reference sequence). CDR3 size: 14 residues. In DNA, the CDR3 is TGTGCCAGTGAAAGCGGCGGGGGCACAGATACGCAGTATTTT. As protein: CASESGGGTDTQYF.

CDR3 sequence: CASSFAGVETQYF. The DNA of the CDR3 is TGTGCCAGCAGCTTCGCCGGTGTCGAGACCCAGTACTTC. The chain employs TRBV7-2 and TRBJ2-5; D remains ambiguous. This CDR3 spans 13 amino acids. V was cut by 3 bases and J by 5 bases, with 10 bases left in between. CDR1 and CDR2 from the germline V gene are SGHTA and FQGNSA.

The J gene is TRBJ2-6, the V gene TRBV5-1; D remains unclear. The length of the CDR3 is 16 residues. Germline V gene lookup returns CDR1 SGHRS and CDR2 YFSETQ. Trimming removed 3 bases at V and 6 bases at J, with 16 bases between. The CDR3 sequence is CASSSQPGGTANVLTF. Here the CDR3 DNA reads TGCGCCAGCAGCTCTCAACCCGGTGGTACGGCCAACGTCCTGACTTTC. Variable domain in full (rest from reference TRBV5-1 and TRBJ2-6): KAGVTQTPRYLIKTRGQQVTLSCSPISGHRSVSWYQQTPGQGLQFLFEYFSETQRNKGNFPGRFSGRQFSNSRSEMNVSTLELGDSALYLCASSSQPGGTANVLTFGAGSRLTVL.

This clone was recorded at least ten times. The same CDR3 also results from other DNA sequences found in this sample. The chain uses TRBV27 and TRBJ1-2, with D uncertain. V lost 0 bases and J lost 6, with 5 bases in between. This CDR3 is built from 12 residues. Germline lookup yields CDR1 MNHEY and CDR2 SMNVEV (reference sequence). This CDR3 reads CASSLSGDGYTF. Written as DNA, the CDR3 is TGTGCCAGCAGTTTATCCGGGGATGGCTACACCTTC.

In this sample, this clone turned up a few times. The chain links TRBV6-6 to TRBJ1-5; D remains ambiguous. Looked up from germline, CDR1 is MNHNY and CDR2 is SVGAGI (reference sequence). The CDR3 is made up of 15 amino acids. V lost 4 bases and J lost 0, with 10 bases in between. CDR3 protein: CASSWNTPSNQPQHF. The CDR3, as DNA: TGTGCCAGCAGTTGGAACACCCCTAGCAATCAGCCCCAGCATTTT.

V usage is TRBV4-3 and J usage is TRBJ2-5; TRBD1 aligns across 8 bases. CDR3 length: 19 residues. V shed 1 base, J shed 2 bases, and the junction held 15 bases outside the gene matches. Looked up from germline, CDR1 is LGHNA and CDR2 is YSLEER. The CDR3 DNA sequence: TGCGCCAGCAGCCAAGCCAGGGGGCGCGTTGGGGGACAACAAGAGACCCAGTACTTC. The encoded protein is CASSQARGRVGGQQETQYF.

This clone was counted many times. Other DNA sequences from this sample encode an identical CDR3 as well. The rearrangement joins TRBV29-1 to TRBJ1-1, with 7 positions matching TRBD1. The CDR3 spans 13 residues. The ends lost 6 bases at V and 0 bases at J; junction bases unmatched: 4. Germline V gene data show CDR1 as SQVTM and CDR2 as ANQGSEA. This CDR3 is CSVRTGMNTEAFF. DNA of the CDR3: TGCAGCGTGAGGACAGGTATGAACACTGAAGCTTTCTTT.

This clone occurred a few times. This chain uses TRBV27 with TRBJ2-3; maybe TRBD1 (5 bases). V lost 6 bases, J lost 1 base, and 11 bases lay in between. The CDR3 extends over 14 amino acids. Germline lookup yields CDR1 MNHEY and CDR2 SMNVEV (reference sequence). This CDR3 reads CASSPPGRTDTQYF. The CDR3 DNA reads TGTGCCAGCAGCCCCCCAGGGCGCACAGATACGCAGTATTTT.

This chain links TRBV18 with TRBJ1-4; D call uncertain. This CDR3 is built from 14 residues. The V gene's germline CDR1 is KGHSH and CDR2 LQKENI. V lost 4 bases to trimming and J lost 5 bases, with 11 bases between them. The CDR3 DNA follows: TGTGCCAGCTCACGGGTATCCGGAAATGAAAAACTGTTTTTT. It specifies CASSRVSGNEKLFF.

This rearrangement joins TRBV6-6 to TRBJ2-6; D is undetermined. Trimming shortened V by 5 bases and J by 0 bases, and 5 bases separated the two germline ends. Germline-derived CDR1 and CDR2 are MNHNY and SVGAGI (reference sequence). The CDR3 spans 14 residues. CDR3 sequence (DNA): TGTGCCAGCAGTCCTCCCTCTGGGGCCAACGTCCTGACTTTC. Amino acid sequence: CASSPPSGANVLTF.